This T cell receptor (beta chain) was identified in a study of blood T cell repertoires in COVID-19. The length of the CDR3 is 14 residues. Trimming removed 3 bases from V and 1 base from J, with 9 bases in between. The germline V gene has CDR1 LGHDT and CDR2 YNNKEL (reference sequence). The data were produced by immunoSEQ multiplex PCR, yet TCRdb's version contains in-frame clones alone and is incomplete. The sample has about 380,000 clones, around 90% seen once. V is TRBV3-1 (or the pseudogene TRBV3-2) and J is TRBJ1-1; D is possibly TRBD1 (6 bases). The sequencing input was PBMCs or T cells enriched from blood (not recorded which). The TCR was taken from a woman aged 18-30 years who had recovered from COVID-19. DNA of the CDR3: TGTGCCAGCAGCCAGTGGACAGAGAACACTGAAGCTTTCTTT. This translates into CASSQWTENTEAFF.